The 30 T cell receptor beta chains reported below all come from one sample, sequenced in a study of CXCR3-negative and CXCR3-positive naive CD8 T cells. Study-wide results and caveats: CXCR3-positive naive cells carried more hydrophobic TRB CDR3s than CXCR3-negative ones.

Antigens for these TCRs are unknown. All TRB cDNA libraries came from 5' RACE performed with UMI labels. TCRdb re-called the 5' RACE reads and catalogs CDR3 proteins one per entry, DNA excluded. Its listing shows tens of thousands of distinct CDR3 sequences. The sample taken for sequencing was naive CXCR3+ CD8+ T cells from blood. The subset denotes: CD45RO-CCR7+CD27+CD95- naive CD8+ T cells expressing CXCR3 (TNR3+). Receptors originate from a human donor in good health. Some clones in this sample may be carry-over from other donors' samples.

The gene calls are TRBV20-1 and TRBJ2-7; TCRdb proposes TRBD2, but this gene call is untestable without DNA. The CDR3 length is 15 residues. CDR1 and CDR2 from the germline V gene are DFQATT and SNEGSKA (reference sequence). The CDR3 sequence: CSAIAVAGGAYEQYF.

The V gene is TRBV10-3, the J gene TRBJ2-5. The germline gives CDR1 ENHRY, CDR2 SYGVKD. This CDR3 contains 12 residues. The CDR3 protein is CAIRTLQETQYF.

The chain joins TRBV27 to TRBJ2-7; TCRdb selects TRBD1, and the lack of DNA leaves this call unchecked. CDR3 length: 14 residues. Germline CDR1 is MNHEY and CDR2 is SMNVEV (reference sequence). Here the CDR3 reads CASSLQGPSYEQYF.

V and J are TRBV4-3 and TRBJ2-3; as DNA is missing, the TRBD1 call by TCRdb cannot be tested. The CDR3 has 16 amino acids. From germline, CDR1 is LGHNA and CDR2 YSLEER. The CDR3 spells CASSQEGGGGTDTQYF.

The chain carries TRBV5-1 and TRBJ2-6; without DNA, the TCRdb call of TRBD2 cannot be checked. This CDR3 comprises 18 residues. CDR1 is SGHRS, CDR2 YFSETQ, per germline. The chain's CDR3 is CASSLGASGLSGANVLTF.

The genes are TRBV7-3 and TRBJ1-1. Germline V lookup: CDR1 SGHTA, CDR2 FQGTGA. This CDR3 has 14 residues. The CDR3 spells CASSLGGEDTEAFF.

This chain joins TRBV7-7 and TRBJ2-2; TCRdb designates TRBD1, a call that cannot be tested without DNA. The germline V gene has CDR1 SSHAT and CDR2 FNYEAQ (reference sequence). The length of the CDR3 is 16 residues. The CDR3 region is CASSLFYQGKNGELFF.

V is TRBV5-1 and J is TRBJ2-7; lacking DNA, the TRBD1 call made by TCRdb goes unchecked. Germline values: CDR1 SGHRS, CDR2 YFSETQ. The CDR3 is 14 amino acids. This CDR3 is CGSSPGQGAYEQYF.

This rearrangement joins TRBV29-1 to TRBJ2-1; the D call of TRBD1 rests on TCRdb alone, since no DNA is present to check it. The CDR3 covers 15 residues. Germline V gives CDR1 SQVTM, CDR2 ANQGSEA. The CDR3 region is CSVYWDSERVGEQFF.

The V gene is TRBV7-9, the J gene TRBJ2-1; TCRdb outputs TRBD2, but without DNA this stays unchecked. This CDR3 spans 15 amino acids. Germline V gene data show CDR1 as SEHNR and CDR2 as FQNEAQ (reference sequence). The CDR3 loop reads CASSLGTSGWDEQFF.

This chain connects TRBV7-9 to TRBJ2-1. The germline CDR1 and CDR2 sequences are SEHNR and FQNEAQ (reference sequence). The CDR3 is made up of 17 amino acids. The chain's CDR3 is CASSLSTGGSTYNEQFF.

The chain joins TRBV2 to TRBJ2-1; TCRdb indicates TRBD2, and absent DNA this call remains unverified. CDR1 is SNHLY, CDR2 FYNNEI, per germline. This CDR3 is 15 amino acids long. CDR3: CASSSGRAIYNEQFF.

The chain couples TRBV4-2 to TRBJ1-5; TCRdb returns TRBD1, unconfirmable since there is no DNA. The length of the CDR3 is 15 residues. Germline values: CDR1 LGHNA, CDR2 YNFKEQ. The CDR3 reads CASSQWDGENQPQHF.

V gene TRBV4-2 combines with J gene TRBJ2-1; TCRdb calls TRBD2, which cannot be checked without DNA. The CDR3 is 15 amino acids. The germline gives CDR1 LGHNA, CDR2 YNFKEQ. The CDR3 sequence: CASSQEPLAGNEQFF.

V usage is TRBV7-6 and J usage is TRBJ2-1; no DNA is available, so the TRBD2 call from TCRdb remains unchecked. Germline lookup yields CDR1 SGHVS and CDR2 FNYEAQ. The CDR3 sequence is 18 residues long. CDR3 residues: CASSFGSGRAGGLIEQFF.

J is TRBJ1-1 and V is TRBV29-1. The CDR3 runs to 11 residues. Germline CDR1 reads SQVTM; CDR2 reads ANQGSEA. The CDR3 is CSVWMNTEAFF.

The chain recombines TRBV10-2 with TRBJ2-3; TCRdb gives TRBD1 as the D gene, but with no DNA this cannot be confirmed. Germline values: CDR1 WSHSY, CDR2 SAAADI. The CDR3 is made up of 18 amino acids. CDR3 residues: CASSESVGRGRYTDTQYF.

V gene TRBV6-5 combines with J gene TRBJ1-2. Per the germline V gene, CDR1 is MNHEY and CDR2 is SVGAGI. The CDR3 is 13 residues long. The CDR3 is CASSYPGFAGYTF.

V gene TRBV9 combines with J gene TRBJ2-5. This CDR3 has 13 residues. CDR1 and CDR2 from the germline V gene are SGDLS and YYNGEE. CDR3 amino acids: CASSKTGSETQYF. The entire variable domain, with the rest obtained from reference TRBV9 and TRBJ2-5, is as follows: DSGVTQTPKHLITATGQRVTLRCSPRSGDLSVYWYQQSLDQGLQFLIQYYNGEERAKGNILERFSAQQFPDLHSELNLSSLELGDSALYFCASSKTGSETQYFGPGTRLLVL.

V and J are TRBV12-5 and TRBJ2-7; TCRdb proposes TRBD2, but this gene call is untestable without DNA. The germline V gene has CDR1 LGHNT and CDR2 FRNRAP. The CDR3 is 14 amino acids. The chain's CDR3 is CASGHGTLSYEQYF. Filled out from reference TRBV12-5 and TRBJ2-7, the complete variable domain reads DARVTQTPRHKVTEMGQEVTMRCQPILGHNTVFWYRQTMMQGLELLAYFRNRAPLDDSGMPKDRFSAEMPDATLATLKIQPSEPRDSAVYFCASGHGTLSYEQYFGPGTRLTVT.

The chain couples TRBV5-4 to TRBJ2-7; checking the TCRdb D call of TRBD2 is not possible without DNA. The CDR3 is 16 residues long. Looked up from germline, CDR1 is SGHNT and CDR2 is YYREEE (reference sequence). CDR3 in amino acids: CASSLAGLAVTYEQYF. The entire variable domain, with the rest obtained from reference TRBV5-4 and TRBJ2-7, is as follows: ETGVTQSPTHLIKTRGQQVTLRCSSQSGHNTVSWYQQALGQGPQFIFQYYREEENGRGNFPPRFSGLQFPNYSSELNVNALELDDSALYLCASSLAGLAVTYEQYFGPGTRLTVT.

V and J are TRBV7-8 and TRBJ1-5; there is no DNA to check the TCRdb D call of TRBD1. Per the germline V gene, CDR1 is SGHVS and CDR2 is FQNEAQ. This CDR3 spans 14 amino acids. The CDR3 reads CASRRTGFDQPQHF.

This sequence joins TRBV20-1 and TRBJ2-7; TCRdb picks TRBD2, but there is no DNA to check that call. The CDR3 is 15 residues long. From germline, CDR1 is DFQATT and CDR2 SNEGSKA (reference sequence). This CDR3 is CSASGGLAEPYEQYF.

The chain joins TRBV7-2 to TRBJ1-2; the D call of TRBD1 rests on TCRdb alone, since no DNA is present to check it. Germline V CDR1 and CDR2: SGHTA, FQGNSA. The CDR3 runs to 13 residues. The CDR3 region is CASSPRTGPGYTF.

The CDR3 is CASSLFLGASGANVLTF. The chain uses TRBV28 and TRBJ2-6; TCRdb's D call of TRBD1 is untestable without DNA. CDR1 is MDHEN and CDR2 is SYDVKM in the germline V gene. The CDR3 spans 17 residues.

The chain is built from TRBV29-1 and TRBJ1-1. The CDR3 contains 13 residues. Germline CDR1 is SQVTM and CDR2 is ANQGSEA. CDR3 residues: CSSRGGVSAEAFF. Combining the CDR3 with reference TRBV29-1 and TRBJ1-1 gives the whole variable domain SAVISQKPSRDICQRGTSLTIQCQVDSQVTMMFWYRQQPGQSLTLIATANQGSEATYESGFVIDKFPISRPNLTFSTLTVSNMSPEDSSIYLCSSRGGVSAEAFFGQGTRLTVV.

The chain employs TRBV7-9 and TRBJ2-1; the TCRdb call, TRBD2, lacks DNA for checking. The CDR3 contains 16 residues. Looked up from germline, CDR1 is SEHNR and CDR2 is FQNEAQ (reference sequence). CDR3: CASSLDGTSYFNEQFF.

The CDR3 spells CSVRDGYEQYF. The rearrangement joins TRBV29-1 to TRBJ2-7; as DNA is missing, the TRBD1 call by TCRdb cannot be tested. The CDR3 sequence is 11 residues long. The germline CDR1 and CDR2 sequences are SQVTM and ANQGSEA.

CDR3 sequence: CASSPTSSGNTGELFF. The chain has TRBV12-3 or TRBV12-4 and TRBJ2-2; TCRdb's D gene call, TRBD2, goes unchecked for lack of DNA. The CDR3 runs 16 residues.

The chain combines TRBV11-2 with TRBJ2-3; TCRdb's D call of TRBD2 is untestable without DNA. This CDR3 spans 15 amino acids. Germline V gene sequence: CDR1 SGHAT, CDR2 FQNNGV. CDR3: CASSRTSGGGDTQYF.